The 16 T cell receptor beta chains given below trace back to one sample, sequenced in a study of T cell clones after liver transplantation. TCRdb keeps only in-frame clones here, not all; method: immunoSEQ multiplex PCR. This table holds over 14,000 clones, around 90% found once. This material consisted of CD8+ T cells from blood, taken before liver transplant. Every receptor here comes from a human donor who received a liver transplant.

The V gene is TRBV11-3, the J gene TRBJ2-5; D not resolved. The CDR3 covers 13 residues. Trimming shortened V by 5 bases and J by 0 bases, and 7 bases separated the two germline ends. Germline lookup yields CDR1 SGHNT and CDR2 YENEEA. CDR3 in DNA: TGTGCCAGCAGCCCCCTAGACCAAGAGACCCAGTACTTC. This translates into CASSPLDQETQYF.

V is TRBV28 and J is TRBJ2-5, with D possibly matching TRBD2 (6 bases). This CDR3 is built from 12 residues. The germline V gene has CDR1 MDHEN and CDR2 SYDVKM. V lost 10 bases and J 5 bases, leaving 14 bases between the germline ends. Here the CDR3 reads CATRGRGETQYF. CDR3 nucleotides: TGTGCCACCCGGGGACGGGGGGAGACCCAGTACTTC.

The chain uses TRBV30 and TRBJ1-1; D unresolved. CDR1 and CDR2 from the germline V gene are GTSNPN and SVGIG (reference sequence). CDR3 length: 15 residues. V shed 4 bases and J shed 6 bases, with 21 bases lying between them. CDR3 bases: TGTGCCTGGAAAGTCTCCGGAGCCTGGGGTTCTGAAGCTTTCTTT. Translation: CAWKVSGAWGSEAFF.

The chain couples TRBV6-5 to TRBJ1-1; D perhaps matches TRBD1 (6 bases). V lost 6 bases to trimming and J lost 3 bases, with 8 bases between them. From germline, CDR1 is MNHEY and CDR2 SVGAGI. The CDR3 spans 12 residues. The CDR3 loop reads CASRGQDTEAFF. CDR3 nucleotides: TGTGCCAGCAGGGGACAAGACACTGAAGCTTTCTTT.

This rearrangement joins TRBV27 to TRBJ2-7, with D perhaps being TRBD1 or TRBD2 (5 bases each). V was pared by 8 bases and J by 5 bases, with 19 bases between. The CDR3 totals 14 residues. Germline lookup yields CDR1 MNHEY and CDR2 SMNVEV (reference sequence). Written as DNA, the CDR3 is TGTGCCAGCTGGGCCGGGACCACCGTGCACGAGCAGTACTTC. This codes for CASWAGTTVHEQYF.

This chain uses TRBV9 with TRBJ2-2, with D hard to call. With 4 bases removed from V and 8 bases from J, the gap between germline ends came to 9 bases. In germline, CDR1 is SGDLS, CDR2 YYNGEE. The CDR3 is 12 amino acids. This CDR3 is CASSSHGGELFF. The DNA for the CDR3 is TGTGCCAGCAGCTCACATGGGGGGGAGCTGTTTTTT. The whole variable domain, remainder taken from reference TRBV9 and TRBJ2-2, is DSGVTQTPKHLITATGQRVTLRCSPRSGDLSVYWYQQSLDQGLQFLIQYYNGEERAKGNILERFSAQQFPDLHSELNLSSLELGDSALYFCASSSHGGELFFGEGSRLTVL.

This clone was seen a single time. The chain combines TRBV28 with TRBJ2-3, with unresolved D. The germline CDR1 and CDR2 sequences are MDHEN and SYDVKM. The CDR3 has 15 residues. V lost 7 bases to trimming and J lost 0 bases, with 14 bases between them. CDR3 loop: CASTTVVGSTDTQYF. CDR3 in DNA: TGTGCCAGCACCACTGTTGTCGGAAGCACAGATACGCAGTATTTT. The complete variable domain, with remaining parts taken from reference TRBV28 and TRBJ2-3, reads DVKVTQSSRYLVKRTGEKVFLECVQDMDHENMFWYRQDPGLGLRLIYFSYDVKMKEKGDIPEGYSVSREKKERFSLILESASTNQTSMYLCASTTVVGSTDTQYFGPGTRLTVL.

There are a few counts of this clone. This chain links TRBV15 with TRBJ1-5, with no clear D. This CDR3 is built from 13 residues. Germline lookup yields CDR1 LNHNV and CDR2 YYDKDF (reference sequence). Trimming shortened V by 5 bases and J by 6 bases, and 11 bases separated the two germline ends. DNA of the CDR3: TGTGCCACCAGCTCGCGAAGGAGTCAGCCCCAGCATTTT. This codes for CATSSRRSQPQHF.

V gene TRBV7-8 combines with J gene TRBJ2-5, with D perhaps assigned TRBD1 or TRBD2 (5 bases each). V was cut by 5 bases and J by 4 bases, with 17 bases left in between. This CDR3 is built from 15 residues. Germline CDR1 SGHVS, CDR2 FQNEAQ. The CDR3 reads CASSGGSGGGETQYF. In DNA form, the CDR3 reads TGTGCCAGCAGCGGCGGCTCCGGTGGGGGAGAGACCCAGTACTTC.

The genes are TRBV5-1 and TRBJ1-4; 7 nucleotides align to TRBD1. The J segment lost 3 bases and the V segment lost 0 bases, leaving 11 bases of the junction unmatched. This CDR3 is 18 amino acids long. Germline V gene sequence: CDR1 SGHRS, CDR2 YFSETQ. The CDR3 nucleotides read TGCGCCAGCAGCTTGGAATTCGGGGGTCAGGGGGCTAATGAAAAACTGTTTTTT. Translating gives CASSLEFGGQGANEKLFF. Supplemented by reference TRBV5-1 and TRBJ1-4, the full variable domain reads KAGVTQTPRYLIKTRGQQVTLSCSPISGHRSVSWYQQTPGQGLQFLFEYFSETQRNKGNFPGRFSGRQFSNSRSEMNVSTLELGDSALYLCASSLEFGGQGANEKLFFGSGTQLSVL.

The chain combines TRBV7-9 with TRBJ2-1, with D uncertain. V shed 2 bases and J shed 5 bases, with 7 bases lying between them. Germline values: CDR1 SEHNR, CDR2 FQNEAQ (reference sequence). The CDR3 is 13 residues long. The chain's CDR3 is CASSLFQNNEQFF. CDR3 bases: TGTGCCAGCAGCTTATTTCAGAACAATGAGCAGTTCTTC.

The chain has TRBV21-1 and TRBJ2-7; TRBD2, the table's D call, was not compared with the DNA. TRBV21-1 is a known pseudogene. The CDR3 sequence is 16 residues long. Here the CDR3 reads CASAKVGREGRDEQYF. In DNA form, the CDR3 reads TGTGCCAGCGCGAAGGTCGGGCGGGAGGGCCGAGATGAGCAGTACTTC.

This chain uses TRBV5-4 with TRBJ2-2; D is perhaps TRBD2 (5 bases). Germline lookup yields CDR1 SGHNT and CDR2 YYREEE (reference sequence). The V gene lost 3 bases and the J gene lost 7 bases, with 13 bases spanning the gap. The CDR3 consists of 14 residues. The CDR3 protein is CASSSDSAGGELFF. For the CDR3, the DNA is TGTGCCAGCAGCTCGGACTCAGCCGGCGGGGAGCTGTTTTTT.

This chain joins TRBV13 and TRBJ2-7; D remains ambiguous. The V and J ends lost 1 base and 2 bases respectively, with 15 bases between them. CDR3 length equals 16 residues. CDR1 is PRHDT and CDR2 is FYEKMQ in the germline V gene (reference sequence). The CDR3 loop reads CASSLEGAGVPYEQYF. The CDR3 coding sequence is TGTGCCAGCAGCTTAGAAGGCGCCGGAGTGCCCTACGAGCAGTACTTC.

This chain joins TRBV2 and TRBJ2-2; D possibly corresponds to TRBD1 (6 bases). From germline, CDR1 is SNHLY and CDR2 FYNNEI. V gave up 0 bases and J gave up 3 bases, with 14 bases separating them. The CDR3 length is 17 residues. CDR3 amino acids: CASSEADGRGYTGELFF. DNA for the CDR3: TGTGCCAGCAGTGAAGCGGATGGCAGGGGATACACCGGGGAGCTGTTTTTT.

The table lists this clone with a few counts. J is TRBJ2-1 and V is TRBV7-9, with TRBD2 identical over 12 bases. CDR1 and CDR2 from the germline V gene are SEHNR and FQNEAQ (reference sequence). The CDR3 covers 15 residues. With V trimmed by 4 bases and J by 6 bases, 4 bases remained unmatched. Here the CDR3 DNA reads TGTGCCAGCAGCTCGGGACTAGCGGGCTTCAATGAGCAGTTCTTC. Translation: CASSSGLAGFNEQFF.